Included here is one T cell receptor beta chain sequence, with context. The data were obtained in a study of cytomegalovirus exposure and HLA in healthy donors. Primers included in the PCR were 60 Vbeta and 13 Jbeta primers. Method: immunoSEQ multiplex PCR; TCRdb's copy keeps in-frame clones and lacks some. The sample includes 150,000 to 200,000 clones, 55% to 70% of them seen just once. The V end was cut by 10 bases, the J end by 2 bases, with 12 bases between. CDR3 size: 12 residues. The germline V gene has CDR1 MNHEY and CDR2 SVGAGI. The specimen sequenced was PBMCs. The chain has TRBV6-5 and TRBJ2-7; D possibly corresponds to TRBD2 (6 bases). This clonotype was obtained from a woman between 40 and 55 years old in good health and CMV-seropositive. This CDR3 is CATHGSAYEQYF. DNA for the CDR3: TGTGCCACACACGGGAGCGCCTACGAGCAGTACTTC.